A few counts support the clone carrying this T cell receptor beta chain. The antigen is not known. This record comes from a study of cytomegalovirus exposure and HLA in healthy donors. 60 Vbeta and 13 Jbeta primers were used in PCR. Assay: immunoSEQ multiplex PCR; the TCRdb copy retains only in-frame clones and omits some. The table includes about 67,000 clones, over 70% detected once. J lost 7 bases, V lost 5 bases, and 7 bases had no gene match. Germline CDR1 PRHDT, CDR2 FYEKMQ (reference sequence). The CDR3 is 15 residues long. General study findings and limits: Per published reports, the classifier diagnosed cytomegalovirus status with high specificity and sensitivity. Donors were assumed by presence/absence analyses to have roughly uniform sequencing depth.

This clonotype originated in a man between 60 and 70 years old in good health and CMV-seropositive. Input material: PBMCs. The rearrangement uses TRBV13 and TRBJ1-6, with 8 bases matching TRBD1. The CDR3 DNA is TGTGCCAGCAGCCTACGGACAGGGAAAAATTCACCCCTCCACTTT. It translates to CASSLRTGKNSPLHF.